A single TCR beta chain is shown here with its context. Its antigen is currently unknown. At one boundary the junction diverges from the germline segment, which might be a read error. TCR beta cDNA was made from 500 ng total RNA with a constant-region primer. A slightly modified ARM-PCR protocol with three nested multiplex PCR rounds produced these TCR beta libraries. Amplification in the first two PCR rounds was performed using TRBV1-TRBV30 forward primers and a C-beta reverse primer for around 10 cycles each. TCRdb fed the multiplex PCR reads into MiXCR, producing one record per CDR3 protein. This table holds about 120,000 distinct CDR3 sequences, around 70% found once. The CDR3 has 13 residues. The sample comes from a study of tumor-infiltrating lymphocytes in primary liver carcinoma. Study summary: Between about 4.2 and 10 cm across, the tumors were all of stage T1-T3 N0M0. General study findings and limits: A significantly higher top-250-clone fraction was found in tumors than in blood (p = 0.039). It was tumor-adjacent and tumor-blood pairs that overlapped less than tumor region pairs did.

Taking about 18-30 mg of unsorted bulk tissue, the authors co-extracted RNA and DNA. Subjects presented with primary liver carcinoma managed by surgical resection. Specimen: tumor-adjacent normal liver tissue. The origin of this receptor is a woman aged 60 to 75 with primary liver carcinoma and hepatitis B virus infection. This rearrangement joins TRBV12-3 or TRBV12-4 to TRBJ2-5; D call uncertain. In nucleotides, the CDR3 is TGTGGCAGCAGTGCTACATGGTTAACGACCCAGTACTTC. It translates to CGSSATWLTTQYF.